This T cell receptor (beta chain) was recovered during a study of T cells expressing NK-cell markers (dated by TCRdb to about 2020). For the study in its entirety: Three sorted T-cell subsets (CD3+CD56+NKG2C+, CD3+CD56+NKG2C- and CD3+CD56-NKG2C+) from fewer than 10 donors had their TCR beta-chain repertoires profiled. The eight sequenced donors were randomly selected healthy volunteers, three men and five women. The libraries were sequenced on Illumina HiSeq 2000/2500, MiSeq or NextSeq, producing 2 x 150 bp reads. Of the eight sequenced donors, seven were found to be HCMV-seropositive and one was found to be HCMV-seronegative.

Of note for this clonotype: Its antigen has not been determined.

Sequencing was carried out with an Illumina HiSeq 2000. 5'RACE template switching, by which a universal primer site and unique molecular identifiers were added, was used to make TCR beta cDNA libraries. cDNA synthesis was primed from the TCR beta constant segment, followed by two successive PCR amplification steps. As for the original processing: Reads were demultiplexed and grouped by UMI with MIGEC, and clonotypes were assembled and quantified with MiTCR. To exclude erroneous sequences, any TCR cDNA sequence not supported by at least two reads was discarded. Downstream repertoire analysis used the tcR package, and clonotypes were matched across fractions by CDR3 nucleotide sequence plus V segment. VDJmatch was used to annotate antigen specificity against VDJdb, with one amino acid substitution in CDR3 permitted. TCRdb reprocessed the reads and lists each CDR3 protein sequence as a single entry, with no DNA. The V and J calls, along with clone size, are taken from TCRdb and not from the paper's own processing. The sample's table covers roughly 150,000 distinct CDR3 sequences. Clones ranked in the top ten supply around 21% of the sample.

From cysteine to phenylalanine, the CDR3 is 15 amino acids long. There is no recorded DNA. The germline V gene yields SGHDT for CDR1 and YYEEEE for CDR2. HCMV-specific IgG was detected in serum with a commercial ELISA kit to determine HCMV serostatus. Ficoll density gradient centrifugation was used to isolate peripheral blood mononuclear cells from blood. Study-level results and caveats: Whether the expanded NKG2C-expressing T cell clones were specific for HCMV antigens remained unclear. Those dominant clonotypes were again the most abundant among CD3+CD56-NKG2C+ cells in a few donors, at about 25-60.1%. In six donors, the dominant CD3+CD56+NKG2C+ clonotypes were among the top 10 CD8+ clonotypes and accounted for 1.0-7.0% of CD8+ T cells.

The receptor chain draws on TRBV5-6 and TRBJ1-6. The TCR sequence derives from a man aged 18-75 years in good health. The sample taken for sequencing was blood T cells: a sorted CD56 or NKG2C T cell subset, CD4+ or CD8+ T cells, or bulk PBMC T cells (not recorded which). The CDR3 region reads CASTVLGPLVSPLHF.